The 22 T cell receptor beta chains in this list originate from one sample, sequenced in a study of blood T cells in healthy people across ages (dated by TCRdb to about 2015). The library was obtained by 5' RACE. The instrument given in TCRdb is Illumina HiSeq 2500. The second PCR ran for roughly 7 to 12 cycles and used a J-beta primer mix along with a sample-barcoded 5' primer. TCRdb handled the public reads itself, with Q25 trimming in fastp and clone calling in MiXCR, and kept productive beta chains. Merged by CDR3 protein, the rows form single entries marked with the most common genes and DNA. Counted in this sample were 1,100,000 or so distinct CDR3 sequences; under 45% of them appeared once. The ten largest clones represent over 15% of the sample. The sequenced sample consisted of blood. The source of these receptors is a woman in her sixties or seventies in good health.

This clonotype was detected once. The rearrangement joins TRBV27 to TRBJ1-6; 7 bases line up with TRBD1. The V and J ends lost 3 bases and 9 bases, in that order; junction bases with no gene match: 5. The CDR3 loop spans 14 amino acids. Germline V CDR1 and CDR2: MNHEY, SMNVEV (reference sequence). CDR3 in amino acids: CASSFPGGASPLHF. The CDR3 DNA reads as TGTGCCAGCAGTTTCCCAGGGGGTGCTTCACCCCTCCACTTT.

About this clonotype: An end of the junction does not agree with germline; a read error may underlie this. This sequence joins TRBV10-2 and TRBJ2-4, with TRBD2 matching 14 bases. The V gene's germline CDR1 is WSHSY and CDR2 SAAADI. This CDR3 has 19 amino acids. For the CDR3, the DNA is TGCGCCAGCAGTGATAGGACTAGCGGGGGGACTGTAGCCAAAAACAGTCAGTACTTC. This translates into CASSDRTSGGTVAKNSQYF.

This chain connects TRBV15 to TRBJ2-7; 7 bases line up with TRBD2. The assigned J gene may be wrong: the sequence end matches TRBJ2-5 better. This CDR3 has 14 amino acids. Germline CDR1 and CDR2: LNHNV and YYDKDF (reference sequence). CDR3 nucleotide sequence: TGTGCCACCAGCAGAGGACTAGCAGATGAGACCCAGTACTTC. Amino acids: CATSRGLADETQYF.

V gene TRBV15 combines with J gene TRBJ2-3; 8 bases match TRBD1. Germline lookup yields CDR1 LNHNV and CDR2 YYDKDF (reference sequence). The CDR3 totals 14 residues. Trimming took 1 base from V and 5 from J; bases not matched to a gene: 2. CDR3 in amino acids: CATSRGGTGDTQYF. For the CDR3, the DNA is TGTGCCACCAGCAGAGGTGGGACAGGAGATACGCAGTATTTT.

This clonotype was counted between two and nine times. The chain combines TRBV27 with TRBJ2-3; 11 positions agree with TRBD2. Unmatched junction bases numbered 8, after V lost 5 bases and J lost 7 bases. Germline V gives CDR1 MNHEY, CDR2 SMNVEV (reference sequence). The CDR3 spans 15 residues. CDR3: CASSDSGGAHYTQYF. The CDR3 DNA reads TGTGCCAGCAGTGATAGCGGGGGGGCCCACTATACGCAGTATTTT.

This clonotype was picked up many times. The chain links TRBV7-2 to TRBJ2-1; D not resolved. V lost 2 bases and J 10 bases, leaving 9 bases between the germline ends. CDR1 and CDR2 (germline): SGHTA, FQGNSA. The CDR3 totals 12 residues. The CDR3 loop is CASSLLGREQFF. CDR3 in DNA: TGTGCCAGCAGCTTATTAGGGCGGGAGCAGTTCTTC.

As for this clonotype: A much more abundant neighbour one base away suggests this may be a read error. The V gene is TRBV30, the J gene TRBJ2-7; D tentatively fits TRBD1 or TRBD2 (5 bases each). The CDR3 sequence is 13 residues long. The germline V gene encodes CDR1 GTSNPN and CDR2 SVGIG (reference sequence). Trimming removed 2 bases from V and 3 bases from J, with 11 bases in between. The CDR3, as DNA: TGTGCCTGGAGTTGGGACGGATACTACGAGCAGTACTTC. This encodes CAWSWDGYYEQYF.

The rearrangement uses TRBV3-1 and TRBJ2-2; D is ambiguous. V dropped 1 base and J dropped 3 bases, with 6 bases sitting between them. CDR1 is LGHDT and CDR2 is YNNKEL in the germline V gene (reference sequence). The CDR3 contains 14 residues. CDR3: CASSQVLDTGELFF. Written as DNA, the CDR3 is TGTGCCAGCAGCCAAGTTCTAGACACCGGGGAGCTGTTTTTT.

This clonotype was detected a few times. This chain joins TRBV29-1 and TRBJ2-1; 8 bases are a match to TRBD1. The CDR3 length is 14 residues. Trimming took 1 base from V and 7 from J; bases not matched to a gene: 6. CDR1 is SQVTM, CDR2 ANQGSEA, per germline. The CDR3 sequence is CSVEGRGRANEQFF. CDR3 DNA: TGCAGCGTTGAAGGCAGGGGGCGCGCGAATGAGCAGTTCTTC.

This clonotype was observed a handful of times. This rearrangement joins TRBV2 to TRBJ1-4, with D tentatively TRBD1 (6 bases). Germline lookup yields CDR1 SNHLY and CDR2 FYNNEI. The CDR3 is 16 amino acids. Between the trimmed V and J ends, which lost 3 bases and 4 bases, there was a span of 15 bases. This CDR3 is CASSDKQGRYNEKLFF. The CDR3 DNA reads TGTGCCAGCAGTGATAAACAGGGACGTTATAATGAAAAACTGTTTTTT. Using reference TRBV2 and TRBJ1-4 for the parts outside the CDR3, the full variable domain is EPEVTQTPSHQVTQMGQEVILRCVPISNHLYFYWYRQILGQKVEFLVSFYNNEISEKSEIFDDQFSVERPDGSNFTLKIRSTKLEDSAMYFCASSDKQGRYNEKLFFGSGTQLSVL.

There are a few counts of this clonotype. The V call is TRBV6-6, the J call TRBJ2-7; D may correspond to TRBD1 or TRBD2 (5 bases each). The germline V gene encodes CDR1 MNHNY and CDR2 SVGAGI (reference sequence). V gave up 6 bases and J gave up 5 bases, with 17 bases separating them. The CDR3 has 14 amino acids. This CDR3 reads CASSRLGTQHEQYF. As DNA, the CDR3 is TGTGCCAGCAGCCGGCTCGGGACCCAGCACGAGCAGTACTTC.

This clonotype has more than one count but fewer than ten. The chain links TRBV4-2 to TRBJ2-7, with D uncertain. The CDR3 is 12 amino acids. V shed 8 bases and J shed 3 bases, with 11 bases lying between them. Looked up from germline, CDR1 is LGHNA and CDR2 is YNFKEQ. CDR3 sequence reads: CASSGSHYEQYF. CDR3 bases: TGTGCCAGCTCCGGGTCCCACTACGAGCAGTACTTC.

This clonotype was observed once. A much larger clone lies one base from this, so it may be a read error. This chain joins TRBV9 and TRBJ2-1; 13 nucleotides line up with TRBD2. Germline V CDR1 and CDR2: SGDLS, YYNGEE. The CDR3 length is 15 residues. Here the CDR3 reads CVSKRTSGSSDEQFF. In nucleotides, the CDR3 is TGTGTCAGCAAAAGGACTAGCGGGAGTAGCGATGAGCAGTTCTTC.

This sequence joins TRBV2 and TRBJ2-3; no firm D call. This CDR3 comprises 12 residues. Germline V lookup: CDR1 SNHLY, CDR2 FYNNEI. The V gene lost 1 base and the J gene lost 10 bases, with 9 bases spanning the gap. The CDR3: CASSEDIGPQYF. CDR3 sequence (DNA): TGTGCCAGCAGTGAAGACATAGGACCGCAGTATTTT.

CDR3 sequence reads: CASSEGGSERAQGYDEQYF. The CDR3, as DNA: TGTGCCAGCAGTGAAGGAGGTAGCGAGAGGGCCCAGGGCTACGACGAGCAGTACTTC. This chain joins TRBV2 and TRBJ2-7; tentatively, D is TRBD1 or TRBD2 (5 bases each). This CDR3 region has 19 residues. Deletions cut 1 base from V and 5 bases from J, with 27 bases between. Germline V CDR1 and CDR2: SNHLY, FYNNEI.

The V call is TRBV12-3 or TRBV12-4, the J call TRBJ2-6; 8 nucleotides align to TRBD1. This CDR3 spans 14 amino acids. V was pared by 5 bases and J by 4 bases, with 1 base of the junction left unmatched. Here the CDR3 reads CASSGQGGANVLTF. CDR3 nucleotide sequence: TGTGCCAGCAGTGGACAGGGCGGGGCCAACGTCCTGACTTTC.

This clonotype was counted only a few times. The chain carries TRBV4-2 and TRBJ2-3, with D hard to call. The CDR3 runs to 15 residues. Trimming took 3 bases from V and 0 from J, leaving 10 bases between them. In germline, CDR1 is LGHNA, CDR2 YNFKEQ. The CDR3 DNA sequence: TGTGCCAGCAGCCATGGAACCTCTAGCACAGATACGCAGTATTTT. Its translation is CASSHGTSSTDTQYF.

The rearrangement joins TRBV20-1 to TRBJ2-1; TRBD2 aligns across 16 bases. The length of the CDR3 is 17 residues. The V gene end was trimmed by 0 bases and the J gene end by 8 bases; junction bases not matched to a gene: 7. Germline CDR1 and CDR2: DFQATT and SNEGSKA (reference sequence). The DNA of the CDR3 is TGCAGTGCTAGAGACGGGACTAGCGGGAGGGCCAAGGATGAGCAGTTCTTC. It is translated as CSARDGTSGRAKDEQFF.

This clonotype has a handful of counts. For the CDR3, the DNA is TGTGCCAGCAGCGTCGGGGAGAGTAAGTTCTTC. This sequence encodes CASSVGESKFF. The rearrangement joins TRBV9 to TRBJ2-1; possible D gene TRBD2, 5 bases. Germline V gene data show CDR1 as SGDLS and CDR2 as YYNGEE. Between the trimmed V and J ends, which lost 2 bases and 14 bases, there was a span of 11 bases. The CDR3 contains 11 residues.

The J gene is TRBJ2-7, the V gene TRBV3-1; 8 positions match TRBD2. This CDR3 comprises 14 residues. The V gene end was trimmed by 6 bases and the J gene end by 2 bases; junction bases not matched to a gene: 6. Germline CDR1 is LGHDT and CDR2 is YNNKEL (reference sequence). CDR3 loop: CASSELAAPYEQYF. The CDR3, as DNA: TGTGCCAGCAGTGAACTAGCGGCTCCCTACGAGCAGTACTTC.

Many counts were recorded for this clonotype. This sequence joins TRBV6-5 and TRBJ2-1; D not certain. Per germline, CDR1 MNHEY and CDR2 SVGAGI. V was trimmed by 2 bases and J by 0 bases, leaving 8 bases between them. This CDR3 contains 15 residues. CDR3 DNA sequence: TGTGCCAGCAGTTACGTGGCCAGCTCCTACAATGAGCAGTTCTTC. As protein: CASSYVASSYNEQFF.

The V call is TRBV10-2, the J call TRBJ1-2; no definite D call. Germline CDR1 WSHSY, CDR2 SAAADI. This CDR3 is built from 15 residues. Trimming left V 6 bases short and J 2 bases short, with 16 bases between. The CDR3 spells CASRGHTELNYGYTF. CDR3 coding DNA: TGCGCCAGCAGGGGCCATACAGAACTAAACTATGGCTACACCTTC.